These 13 T cell receptor beta chains originate from one sample sequenced in a study of blood T cells in healthy people across ages (dated by TCRdb to 2013 to 2016). Library creation used 5' RACE. Sequencing instrument: Illumina HiSeq 2500. A second about 7 to 12 cycle PCR used a sample-barcoded 5' primer and a J-beta primer mix. TCRdb reprocessed the public reads (quality trimming at Q25 with fastp, clone calling with MiXCR) and kept in-frame beta chains. Entries that share a CDR3 protein sequence are merged under the most common genes and DNA. The sample data list around 780,000 distinct CDR3 sequences, and under 30% of these were observed just once. The ten biggest clones cover 3% of the sample. The same data also contributed to another study, on T cells of mothers and their children.

Material for sequencing was blood. The receptors shown here come from a boy aged 5-17 years in good health.

The J gene is TRBJ2-1, the V gene TRBV29-1; a weak D match, TRBD1 (7 bases). This CDR3 has 12 residues. V was clipped by 5 bases and J by 9 bases, with 14 bases between them. Germline V lookup: CDR1 SQVTM, CDR2 ANQGSEA. The CDR3 loop is CSVRQGGVEQFF. The CDR3 coding sequence is TGCAGCGTTCGGCAGGGGGGCGTTGAGCAGTTCTTC.

V is TRBV29-1 and J is TRBJ2-1; TRBD1 or TRBD2 may be the D gene (5 bases each). CDR3 length equals 15 residues. Per the germline V gene, CDR1 is SQVTM and CDR2 is ANQGSEA. Trimming removed 7 bases at V and 8 bases at J, with 24 bases between. CDR3: CSARGRDVIIHEQFF. Here the CDR3 DNA reads TGCAGCGCACGGGGCCGGGACGTGATCATCCATGAGCAGTTCTTC.

The chain links TRBV7-3 to TRBJ2-5; 12 bases match TRBD2. Trimming cost V 6 bases and J 5 bases; bases outside gene matches: 7. The germline gives CDR1 SGHTA, CDR2 FQGTGA. The CDR3 runs to 15 residues. The CDR3 sequence is CASRSSGGAGETQYF. CDR3 nucleotide sequence: TGTGCCAGCAGGTCTAGCGGGGGGGCCGGTGAGACCCAGTACTTC. Combining the CDR3 with reference TRBV7-3 and TRBJ2-5 gives the whole variable domain GAGVSQTPSNKVTEKGKYVELRCDPISGHTALYWYRQSLGQGPEFLIYFQGTGAADDSGLPNDRFFAVRPEGSVSTLKIQRTERGDSAVYLCASRSSGGAGETQYFGPGTRLLVL.

This clonotype was seen only a few times. This rearrangement joins TRBV28 to TRBJ2-1, with 11 bases aligning to TRBD2. Germline loops: CDR1 MDHEN, CDR2 SYDVKM. The CDR3 runs to 15 residues. Trimming took 2 bases from V and 13 from J; bases not matched to a gene: 10. CDR3 region: CASSLALAGADRQFF. CDR3 nucleotides: TGTGCCAGCAGTTTAGCACTAGCGGGGGCCGATAGACAGTTCTTC.

The chain links TRBV23-1 to TRBJ2-3; 7 positions match TRBD1. TRBV23-1 is an open reading frame whose function is uncertain. Unmatched junction bases numbered 5, after V lost 3 bases and J lost 5 bases. The CDR3 sequence is 14 residues long. The CDR3 DNA reads as TGCGCCAGCAGTCAGAGGACAGGCATAGATACGCAGTATTTT. Translating it yields CASSQRTGIDTQYF.

V is TRBV5-1 and J is TRBJ2-7; TRBD2 agrees at 13 bases. The DNA end is more similar to TRBJ2-1, so the J call may be wrong. CDR3 size: 16 residues. Germline lookup yields CDR1 SGHRS and CDR2 YFSETQ. The DNA for the CDR3 is TGCGCCAGCAGCAGGGGACTAGCGGGGTTGAAGAGTGAGCAGTTCTTC. Its translation is CASSRGLAGLKSEQFF.

The chain is built from TRBV7-2 and TRBJ1-2, with D maybe TRBD1 (5 bases). CDR3 length equals 14 residues. V gave up 1 base and J gave up 5 bases, with 11 bases separating them. CDR1 SGHTA and CDR2 FQGNSA come from the germline V gene. The CDR3 nucleotides are TGTGCCAGCAGCTTAGGTCCCGGGGCATATGGCTACACCTTC. It translates to CASSLGPGAYGYTF.

The sample holds a few counts of this clonotype. One end of the junction is discordant with germline, which a read error may explain. J is TRBJ2-4 and V is TRBV10-3, with TRBD2 matching over 8 bases. Germline CDR1 reads ENHRY; CDR2 reads SYGVKD. The CDR3 has 14 residues. The chain's CDR3 is CAIGDGGAKNIQYF. The CDR3 coding sequence is TGTGCCATCGGTGACGGGGGGGCTAAAAACATTCAGTACTTC.

This clonotype has only a few counts. The J gene is TRBJ2-5, the V gene TRBV15, with a tentative D call TRBD1 (5 bases). Trimming removed 5 bases from V and 5 bases from J, with 12 bases in between. Germline CDR1 LNHNV, CDR2 YYDKDF (reference sequence). The CDR3 length is 13 residues. The CDR3 coding sequence is TGTGCCACCAGCCGGACAAAAGTGGAGACCCAGTACTTC. It specifies CATSRTKVETQYF.

The sample holds a few counts of this clonotype. The V and J genes are TRBV7-9 and TRBJ2-5; TRBD2 is a possible D gene (5 bases). The assigned J gene may be wrong: the sequence end matches TRBJ2-7 better. In germline, CDR1 is SEHNR, CDR2 FQNEAQ (reference sequence). The CDR3 totals 16 residues. CDR3 DNA sequence: TGTGCCAGCGGTTCAACGACCGGGGTGAGCTCCTACGAGCAGTACTTC. It yields the protein CASGSTTGVSSYEQYF.

This clonotype was recorded a few times. This rearrangement joins TRBV11-2 to TRBJ2-5; tentatively, D is TRBD2 (5 bases). The V end was cut by 5 bases, the J end by 2 bases, with 18 bases between. The germline CDR1 and CDR2 sequences are SGHAT and FQNNGV. The CDR3 spans 16 residues. CDR3 sequence (DNA): TGTGCCAGCAGCCTTAATGGCCGGGGAGAACAAGAGACCCAGTACTTC. Translating gives CASSLNGRGEQETQYF.

CDR3 coding DNA: TGTGCCAGCGGGCCTTGGGGGATTCGTCACGAGCAGTACTTC. Translating it yields CASGPWGIRHEQYF. The chain recombines TRBV5-6 with TRBJ2-7; possibly TRBD1 or TRBD2 for D (5 bases each). The CDR3 spans 14 residues. Trimming pared 7 bases from V and 5 bases from J, leaving 19 bases between. From germline, CDR1 is SGHDT and CDR2 YYEEEE.

This clonotype was observed a few times. The chain combines TRBV18 with TRBJ1-3, with no clear D. Trimming cost V 0 bases and J 0 bases, with 9 bases left between them. This CDR3 has 16 amino acids. Per the germline V gene, CDR1 is KGHSH and CDR2 is LQKENI. The CDR3 loop reads CASSPPGTSSGNTIYF. The CDR3 DNA sequence: TGTGCCAGCTCACCACCAGGCACGAGCTCTGGAAACACCATATATTTT.